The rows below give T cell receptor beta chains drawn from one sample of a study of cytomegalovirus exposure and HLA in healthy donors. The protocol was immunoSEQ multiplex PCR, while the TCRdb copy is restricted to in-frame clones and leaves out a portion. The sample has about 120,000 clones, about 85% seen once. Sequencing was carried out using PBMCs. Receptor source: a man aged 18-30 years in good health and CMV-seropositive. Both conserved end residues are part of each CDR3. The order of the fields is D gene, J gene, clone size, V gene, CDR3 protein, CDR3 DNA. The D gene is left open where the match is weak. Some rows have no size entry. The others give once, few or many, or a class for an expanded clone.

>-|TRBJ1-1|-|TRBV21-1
CASSKLGSVRNTEAFF
TGTGCCAGCAGCAAATTGGGTAGCGTTCGGAACACTGAAGCTTTCTTT
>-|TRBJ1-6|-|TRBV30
CAWRRTVLSSYNSPLHF
TGTGCCTGGAGGAGGACAGTCTTAAGCTCCTATAATTCACCCCTCCACTTT
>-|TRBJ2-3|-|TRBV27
CASRSGTGPDTQYF
TGTGCCAGCAGATCCGGGACTGGGCCAGATACGCAGTATTTT
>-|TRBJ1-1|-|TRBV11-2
CASSLDRGGQSEAFF
TGTGCCAGCAGCTTAGATCGAGGAGGGCAGTCTGAAGCTTTCTTT
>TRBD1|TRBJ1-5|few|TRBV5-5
CASSLRTGGNQPQHF
TGTGCCAGCAGCCTAAGGACAGGGGGCAATCAGCCCCAGCATTTT
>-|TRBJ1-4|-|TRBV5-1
CASSLQGRNEKLFF
TGCGCCAGCAGCTTGCAGGGGAGAAATGAAAAACTGTTTTTT
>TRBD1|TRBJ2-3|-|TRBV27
CASKRGLNTDTQYF
TGTGCCAGCAAGAGGGGGCTGAACACAGATACGCAGTATTTT
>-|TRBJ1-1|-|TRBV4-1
CASSQSQGSNTEAFF
TGCGCCAGCAGCCAGAGTCAGGGAAGTAACACTGAAGCTTTCTTT
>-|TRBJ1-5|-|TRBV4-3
CASSQVWGVSNQPQHF
TGCGCCAGCAGCCAAGTTTGGGGGGTTAGCAATCAGCCCCAGCATTTT
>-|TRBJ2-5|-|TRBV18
CASSPNYKETQYF
TGTGCCAGCTCCCCGAACTACAAAGAGACCCAGTACTTC
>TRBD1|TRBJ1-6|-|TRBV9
CASSAGTGGWNSPLHF
TGTGCCAGCAGCGCTGGGACAGGGGGCTGGAATTCACCCCTCCACTTT
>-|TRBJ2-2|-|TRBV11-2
CASSPGTQNTGELFF
TGTGCCAGCAGCCCCGGGACACAGAACACCGGGGAGCTGTTTTTT
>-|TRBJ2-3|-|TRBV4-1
CASSQVVTGSSTDTQYF
TGCGCCAGCAGCCAAGTAGTAACAGGGTCTAGCACAGATACGCAGTATTTT
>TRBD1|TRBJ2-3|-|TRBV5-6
CASSFGTGQTDTQYF
TGTGCCAGCAGCTTCGGGACAGGGCAAACAGATACGCAGTATTTT
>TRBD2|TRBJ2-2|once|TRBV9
CASSPGLVPGELFF
TGTGCCAGCAGCCCTGGACTAGTTCCCGGGGAGCTGTTTTTT
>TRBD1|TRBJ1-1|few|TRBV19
CASNTGGRFTEAFF
TGTGCCAGTAATACAGGGGGTCGATTCACTGAAGCTTTCTTT
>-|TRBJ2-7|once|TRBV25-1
CASSDSPLLGGQDRQYF
TGTGCCAGCAGTGATTCCCCCCTCCTGGGCGGACAAGACAGGCAGTACTTC
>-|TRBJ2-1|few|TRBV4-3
CASSQGISVQIYNEQFF
TGCGCCAGCAGCCAAGGGATCAGCGTTCAAATTTACAATGAGCAGTTCTTC
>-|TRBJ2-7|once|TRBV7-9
CASSYGTSYEQYF
TGTGCCAGCAGCTATGGGACAAGCTACGAGCAGTACTTC
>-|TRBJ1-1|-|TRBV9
CASSAMFTTGNTEAFF
TGTGCCAGCAGCGCGATGTTTACGACGGGGAACACTGAAGCTTTCTTT
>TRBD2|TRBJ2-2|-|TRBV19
CASSISGSRTGELFF
TGTGCCAGTAGTATTAGCGGGAGTAGGACCGGGGAGCTGTTTTTT
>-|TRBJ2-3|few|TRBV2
CASSSLQGDTQYF
TGTGCCAGCAGTTCGCTTCAGGGGGATACGCAGTATTTT
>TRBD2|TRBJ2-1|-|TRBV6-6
CASRILAESYNEQFF
TGTGCCAGCAGGATACTAGCGGAGTCCTACAATGAGCAGTTCTTC
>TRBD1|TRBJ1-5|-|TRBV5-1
CASSLGQAQNQPQHF
TGCGCCAGCAGCTTAGGACAGGCTCAGAATCAGCCCCAGCATTTT
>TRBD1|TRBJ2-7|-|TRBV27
CASSPRTGRGYEQYF
TGTGCCAGCAGTCCCCGGACAGGGAGAGGGTACGAGCAGTACTTC
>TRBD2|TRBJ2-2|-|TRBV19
CASSTLAGTNTGELFF
TGTGCCAGTAGTACCCTAGCGGGAACGAACACCGGGGAGCTGTTTTTT
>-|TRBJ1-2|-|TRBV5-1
CASSLTGHGYTF
TGCGCCAGCAGCTTGACAGGTCATGGCTACACCTTC